Included here is one TCR beta chain sequence, with context. Methods used by the authors: Using reference gene primer amplification, nucleated cell counts were estimated. The repertoire was sequenced with immunoSEQ multiplex PCR; TCRdb's copy has only in-frame clones and lacks some. Clone size and the V and J calls come from that table; the DNA yielded D and trimming. The table records about 170,000 clones, roughly 85% of them present only once. This record belongs to a study of blood T cell repertoires in COVID-19. The CDR3 covers 13 residues. Germline assignment: CDR1 SGHTA and CDR2 FQGTGA. V was clipped by 5 bases and J by 8 bases, with 13 bases between them. Participants' reported clinical history set cohort assignment.

What was sequenced was PBMCs or T cells enriched from blood (not recorded which). The sequence was obtained from a woman aged 45-65 years who had recovered from COVID-19. The chain couples TRBV7-3 to TRBJ2-1, with D possibly TRBD2 on 6 matching bases. The CDR3 DNA is TGTGCCAGCAGCCTTGGTAGGGAGGATGAGCAGTTCTTC. This sequence encodes CASSLGREDEQFF.